The clone carrying this TCR beta chain was detected a few times. This specimen comes from a study of early T cells in non-severe SARS-CoV-2 infection. Germline assignment: CDR1 SGHVS and CDR2 FQNEAQ. CDR3 length: 20 residues. V was cut by 5 bases and J by 0 bases, with 23 bases left in between. The library protocol tagged individual cDNA molecules with unique molecular identifiers. MiXCR was run by TCRdb on the 5' RACE reads, yielding one entry per CDR3 protein. The sample lists roughly 50,000 distinct CDR3 sequences, approximately 8.4% occurring once. The TCR was taken from an adult who was a healthcare worker with PCR-confirmed SARS-CoV-2 infection or an uninfected control (not recorded which). The source material was whole blood. The chain links TRBV7-8 to TRBJ2-6; no firm D call. The chain's CDR3 is CASSPPVDLAQASGANVLTF. The CDR3 nucleotides are TGTGCCAGCAGCCCCCCGGTAGACTTAGCTCAAGCCTCTGGGGCCAACGTCCTGACTTTC.